These T cell receptor beta chains were read from a single sample in a study of beta chain features in type 1 diabetes. TCRdb keeps only in-frame clones here, not all; method: immunoSEQ multiplex PCR. The table has hundreds of thousands of clones, 10% to 15% seen once; the top ten hold around 0.022%. Sequences were obtained from naive CD4+ T cells from blood. These receptors all come from a young man with type 1 diabetes. CDR3s include the opening cysteine and the closing phenylalanine or tryptophan. A D gene is named only where the DNA matches it firmly. The size of a clone is reported for some rows only, either as once, few or many, or as a class for expanded clones.

TGTGCCAGCAGCGTAGGTCCCGGACAGGGGGCGAGTCAGCCCCAGCATTTT,CASSVGPGQGASQPQHF,NA,TRBD1,TRBV9,TRBJ1-5
TGTGCCAGCAGTTACCAGGCAACTAATGAAAAACTGTTTTTT,CASSYQATNEKLFF,few,NA,TRBV6-5,TRBJ1-4
TGTGCCATCAGTGAGGGTACGAACACTGAAGCTTTCTTT,CAISEGTNTEAFF,few,NA,TRBV10-3,TRBJ1-1
TGTGCCAGACCTAATGAGGGCTTT,CARPNEGF,NA,NA,TRBV3-1/TRBV3-2,TRBJ1-1
TGCAGCGTTGAGAAGGGGATGGCTTTCTTT,CSVEKGMAFF,few,NA,TRBV29-1,TRBJ1-1
TGCAGCGTTGGGACAGGGACGTCAGCTTTCTTT,CSVGTGTSAFF,few,TRBD1,TRBV29-1,TRBJ1-1
TGTGCCAGCAGTTCCGGGCCAACTAATGAAAAACTGTTTTTT,CASSSGPTNEKLFF,few,NA,TRBV27,TRBJ1-4
TGTGCCAGCAGCGTGCTAGGGACAGTGGGGTTCGAGCAGTACTTC,CASSVLGTVGFEQYF,NA,TRBD1,TRBV9,TRBJ2-7
TGTGCCAGCAGCCAAGAACTGACTAGCGCCTCCTACGAGCAGTACTTC,CASSQELTSASYEQYF,NA,TRBD2,TRBV4-2,TRBJ2-7
TGTGCCAGCAGCCCAGCGGGGCGGGGGTGGACAGATACGCAGTATTTT,CASSPAGRGWTDTQYF,few,TRBD2,TRBV9,TRBJ2-3
TGTGCCTGCACCGGGACAGGGCGGGCAGATACGCAGTATTTT,CACTGTGRADTQYF,few,TRBD1,TRBV30,TRBJ2-3
TGTGCCAGCAGCTTGGATCCGGGGGGGGTAAAGAATTCACCCCTCCACTTT,CASSLDPGGVKNSPLHF,NA,NA,TRBV5-4,TRBJ1-6
TGTGCCAGCAGCTTGCCCCCAAGCGGGGCGCATGTCGGGGAGCTGTTTTTT,CASSLPPSGAHVGELFF,few,TRBD2,TRBV5-6,TRBJ2-2
TGTGCCAGCAGTGAACCGGGGGGTTTACAAGAGACCCAGTACTTC,CASSEPGGLQETQYF,NA,TRBD2,TRBV25-1,TRBJ2-5
TGTGCCAGCAGTTTTAGTGGAAACACCATATATTTT,CASSFSGNTIYF,NA,NA,TRBV28,TRBJ1-3
TGTGCCAGCAGCCCGGGACTAGCGGCTCCAGAGGGGGAGACCCAGTACTTC,CASSPGLAAPEGETQYF,few,TRBD2,TRBV5-4,TRBJ2-5
TGCGCCAGCAGCTTGGCTAGCGGGGGCAATGAGCAGTTCTTC,CASSLASGGNEQFF,few,TRBD2,TRBV5-1,TRBJ2-1
TGTGCCAGCAGCCGAGACAGGCTTATGAACACTGAAGCTTTCTTT,CASSRDRLMNTEAFF,few,NA,TRBV13,TRBJ1-1
TGTGCCAGCCGAGATGGGACAGGGCACAATTCACCCCTCCACTTT,CASRDGTGHNSPLHF,NA,TRBD1,TRBV2,TRBJ1-6
TGTGCCAGCAGCGTAGGGGGCCTTTCGGCCGGGGAGCTGTTTTTT,CASSVGGLSAGELFF,NA,NA,TRBV9,TRBJ2-2
TGTGCCTGGGGACAGGGGGCCTACACTGAAGCTTTCTTT,CAWGQGAYTEAFF,NA,TRBD1,TRBV30,TRBJ1-1
TGTGCCAGCAGCTTCGACAGGCGATCCTCTGGAAACACCATATATTTT,CASSFDRRSSGNTIYF,NA,NA,TRBV5-4,TRBJ1-3
TGTGCCAGCAGTGTCGTACCGGGGCGTGAGCAGTTCTTC,CASSVVPGREQFF,few,NA,TRBV6-4,TRBJ2-1
TGCGCCAGCAGCTCCGACAGGAGCTACAATGAGCAGTTCTTC,CASSSDRSYNEQFF,NA,NA,TRBV5-1,TRBJ2-1
TGTGCCACCAGCAGAGAAGGACGGTATGAGCAGTTCTTC,CATSREGRYEQFF,NA,NA,TRBV15,TRBJ2-1
TGTGCCAGCCGGGTCGGTGGTAAGGCTTTCTTT,CASRVGGKAFF,few,NA,TRBV6-5,TRBJ1-1
TGTGCCAGCAGTTCCCTCCGTCTGTGGGAGCAGTACTTC,CASSSLRLWEQYF,few,NA,TRBV27,TRBJ2-7
TGTGCCACCCGGGATGTAACGTGGCACGAGCAGTACTTC,CATRDVTWHEQYF,NA,NA,TRBV10-3,TRBJ2-7
TGTGCCTGGAGTGTAAAGGACAATCAGCCCCAGCATTTT,CAWSVKDNQPQHF,NA,NA,TRBV30,TRBJ1-5
TGTGCCAGCAGCTCACCCAACAGGGTGAGCTATGGCTACACCTTC,CASSSPNRVSYGYTF,NA,NA,TRBV7-2,TRBJ1-2
TGCGCCAGCAGCCCATCCGGGGAAGGCGAGCAGTACTTC,CASSPSGEGEQYF,NA,NA,TRBV5-1,TRBJ2-7
TGTGCCAGCAGGCTGGGGCAGAACACCGGGGAGCTGTTTTTT,CASRLGQNTGELFF,few,NA,TRBV6-6,TRBJ2-2
TGTGCCAGCAGGCCCCCCCGGGACCACTCCTACGAGCAGTACTTC,CASRPPRDHSYEQYF,NA,NA,TRBV6-6,TRBJ2-7
TGTGCCAGCAGCTTAGAGTTTGGGCCTCCTTCTTTC,CASSLEFGPPSF,few,NA,TRBV7-9,TRBJ2-4
TGTGCCAGCTCACCAGGGACAGGAAACTACGAGCAGTACTTC,CASSPGTGNYEQYF,NA,TRBD1,TRBV18,TRBJ2-7
TGTGCCAGCAGTTACCGTCCGGGACAGAGCACAGATACGCAGTATTTT,CASSYRPGQSTDTQYF,few,TRBD1,TRBV6-6,TRBJ2-3
TGTGCCAGCAGCTTAGGGACGGGGCACAATGAGCAGTTCTTC,CASSLGTGHNEQFF,many,NA,TRBV13,TRBJ2-1
TGTGCCAGCAGTTTGGGAGGGCTCCCTGGTGGCTACACCTTC,CASSLGGLPGGYTF,NA,NA,TRBV27,TRBJ1-2
TGTGCCAGCAGTTACAGAGGACAGGGGCCCCATGAGCAGTTCTTC,CASSYRGQGPHEQFF,NA,TRBD1,TRBV6-5,TRBJ2-1
TGTGCCAGCAGTTCCTACGACAGGTTCCGCTCTGAGGCCAACGTCCTGACTTTC,CASSSYDRFRSEANVLTF,NA,NA,TRBV28,TRBJ2-6
TGTGCCAGCGGAATACTTGGACTTACCAATCAGCCCCAGCATTTT,CASGILGLTNQPQHF,NA,NA,TRBV7-2,TRBJ1-5
TGTGCCAGCAGCTCCCTTCCGGATAACTATGGCTACACCTTC,CASSSLPDNYGYTF,NA,NA,TRBV5-4,TRBJ1-2
TGTGCCAGCTCACCAGGGACTAGCGGGGGCTTCTCTGGGGCCAACGTCCTGACTTTC,CASSPGTSGGFSGANVLTF,NA,TRBD2,TRBV18,TRBJ2-6
TGTGCCAGCAGCTTAGCGGGCGTTCCCCAAGAGACCCAGTACTTC,CASSLAGVPQETQYF,few,NA,TRBV7-8,TRBJ2-5
TGTGCCAGCAGCCCTCAGGGTGGGGATGAGCAGTTCTTC,CASSPQGGDEQFF,few,NA,TRBV5-4,TRBJ2-1
TGTGCCACCAGCTCAGGGGCGTCGGATTCACCCCTCCACTTT,CATSSGASDSPLHF,few,NA,TRBV15,TRBJ1-6
TGTGCCAGCAGCGCCGGGACAGGGACGGAGACCCAGTACTTC,CASSAGTGTETQYF,NA,TRBD1,TRBV5-4,TRBJ2-5
TGTGCCAGCAGCTTAGTGTCCAGGGGAGATACTGAAGCTTTCTTT,CASSLVSRGDTEAFF,few,NA,TRBV7-2,TRBJ1-1
TGTGCCAGCAGTCTACGACGGGGGGAGCAGGGCTACACCTTC,CASSLRRGEQGYTF,NA,NA,TRBV6-5,TRBJ1-2
TGTGCCACCTTCCGGGGACAGGGAGAAGGTGAGCAGTTCTTC,CATFRGQGEGEQFF,NA,TRBD1,TRBV18,TRBJ2-1
TGTGCCAGCAGTCCGCCCAGGGGGCAAGCCGGGGAGCTGTTTTTT,CASSPPRGQAGELFF,few,TRBD1,TRBV6-5,TRBJ2-2
TGTGCCACCAGCAGAGATCCTGGGTCCGGAAACACCATATATTTT,CATSRDPGSGNTIYF,NA,NA,TRBV15,TRBJ1-3
TGTGCCTGGGCGGGGGCGGTAGGGCAGCCCCAGCATTTT,CAWAGAVGQPQHF,few,NA,TRBV30,TRBJ1-5
TGTGCCAGCAGCCCGGGGGGGCGCTTGGCTCCGGAGCAGTACTTC,CASSPGGRLAPEQYF,NA,TRBD2,TRBV5-4,TRBJ2-7
TGTGCCAGCAGCCAAGATCAGGCCGTACGCACAGATACGCAGTATTTT,CASSQDQAVRTDTQYF,few,NA,TRBV4-2,TRBJ2-3
TGTGCCAGCAGTGTACAGGGACAGGCTCCCTACGAGCAGTACTTC,CASSVQGQAPYEQYF,few,TRBD1,TRBV6-1,TRBJ2-7
TGTGCCAGCAGCTTCTCTAGCGGGAGGAACACCGGGGAGCTGTTTTTT,CASSFSSGRNTGELFF,NA,TRBD2,TRBV7-7,TRBJ2-2